A single sample gave rise to the 5 T cell receptor beta chains below, sequenced in a study of PD-1 and CTLA-4 blockade in melanoma. Only in-frame clones appear in the TCRdb table, and some are missing; sequencing was by immunoSEQ multiplex PCR. Of some 33,000 clones listed, less than 90% are singletons. The sample was CD8+ T cells from peripheral blood, taken from a patient given anti-PD-1 treatment. Every receptor here comes from a human donor with melanoma.

The V call is TRBV7-9, the J call TRBJ1-5; TRBD1 is a possible D gene (5 bases). This CDR3 spans 15 amino acids. Germline V gene lookup returns CDR1 SEHNR and CDR2 FQNEAQ (reference sequence). V lost 6 bases and J lost 4, with 16 bases in between. CDR3 sequence: CASSNTGTNNQPQHF. For the CDR3, the DNA is TGTGCCAGCAGTAATACCGGGACCAATAATCAGCCCCAGCATTTT.

The chain combines TRBV10-3 with TRBJ1-2, with TRBD1 identical over 8 bases. The CDR3 extends over 16 amino acids. CDR1 is ENHRY, CDR2 SYGVKD, per germline. V was pared by 3 bases and J by 8 bases, with 14 bases of the junction left unmatched. This CDR3 reads CAISDEQGATSSGYTF. The CDR3 DNA reads TGTGCCATCAGTGACGAGCAGGGGGCGACCTCGTCCGGCTACACCTTC.

This clone was recorded only once. The chain links TRBV7-2 to TRBJ1-2, with D possibly being TRBD1 (6 bases). This CDR3 contains 13 residues. Trimming removed 5 bases from V and 4 bases from J, with 11 bases in between. Germline CDR1 and CDR2: SGHTA and FQGNSA. In DNA form, the CDR3 reads TGTGCCAGCAGCCGAGGACAGAGCTATGGCTACACCTTC. Protein product: CASSRGQSYGYTF.

This clone was picked up one time. The chain carries TRBV27 and TRBJ2-2; D uncertain. This CDR3 comprises 13 residues. Germline CDR1 MNHEY, CDR2 SMNVEV (reference sequence). V lost 0 bases and J 1 base, leaving 0 bases between the germline ends. The CDR3 loop is CASSLSNTGELFF. The DNA for the CDR3 is TGTGCCAGCAGTTTATCGAACACCGGGGAGCTGTTTTTT.

The chain links TRBV6-2 or TRBV6-3 to TRBJ1-1; D call uncertain. Germline V gives CDR1 MNHEY, CDR2 SVGEGT. V was cut by 6 bases and J by 0 bases, with 8 bases left in between. The CDR3 sequence is 13 residues long. The CDR3 protein is CASSFLMNTEAFF. In nucleotides, the CDR3 is TGTGCCAGCAGCTTCCTCATGAACACTGAAGCTTTCTTT.